The 8 T cell receptor beta chains listed next were all sequenced from one sample in a study of blood T cell repertoires in COVID-19. This table comes from immunoSEQ multiplex PCR, and its TCRdb copy is limited to in-frame clones, with some not included. The data hold roughly 250,000 clones, with around 89% observed a single time. Source material: PBMCs or T cells enriched from blood (not recorded which). The receptor set was obtained from a woman in her thirties or forties with acute COVID-19.

This sequence joins TRBV5-1 and TRBJ1-6; TRBD1 matches 9 bases. Looked up from germline, CDR1 is SGHRS and CDR2 is YFSETQ. This CDR3 contains 14 residues. J gave up 8 bases and V 4 bases, and 4 bases lay outside the gene matches. The CDR3 region has the DNA TGCGCCAGCAGCGCACAGGGGGCATATTCACCCCTCCACTTT. This encodes CASSAQGAYSPLHF.

This sequence joins TRBV9 and TRBJ1-3; 7 bases agree with TRBD1. In germline, CDR1 is SGDLS, CDR2 YYNGEE. The CDR3 contains 15 residues. Trimming cost V 3 bases and J 0 bases; bases outside gene matches: 3. CDR3 coding DNA: TGTGCCAGCAGCGCAACAGGGGACTCTGGAAACACCATATATTTT. Residues: CASSATGDSGNTIYF. The full variable domain, completed using reference TRBV9 and TRBJ1-3, is DSGVTQTPKHLITATGQRVTLRCSPRSGDLSVYWYQQSLDQGLQFLIQYYNGEERAKGNILERFSAQQFPDLHSELNLSSLELGDSALYFCASSATGDSGNTIYFGEGSWLTVV.

The genes are TRBV18 and TRBJ2-7; TRBD2 agrees at 11 bases. With 6 bases clipped from V and 5 bases from J, the junction kept 15 bases outside the gene matches. This CDR3 has 17 amino acids. CDR1 is KGHSH and CDR2 is LQKENI in the germline V gene. Here the CDR3 reads CASSPVSFTSGSDEQYF. Here the CDR3 DNA reads TGTGCCAGCTCCCCCGTCTCGTTTACTAGCGGGAGTGACGAGCAGTACTTC.

This chain joins TRBV19 and TRBJ2-3; TRBD1 agrees at 7 bases. From germline, CDR1 is LNHDA and CDR2 SQIVND (reference sequence). Germline trimming cut 2 bases from V and 3 bases from J; bases unmatched to any gene: 5. The CDR3 sequence is 15 residues long. The CDR3 loop is CASSIPRQGTDTQYF. CDR3 sequence (DNA): TGTGCCAGTAGTATACCTCGACAGGGTACAGATACGCAGTATTTT. Full variable domain (missing parts from reference TRBV19 and TRBJ2-3): DGGITQSPKYLFRKEGQNVTLSCEQNLNHDAMYWYRQDPGQGLRLIYYSQIVNDFQKGDIAEGYSVSREKKESFPLTVTSAQKNPTAFYLCASSIPRQGTDTQYFGPGTRLTVL.

This clone has more than one count but fewer than ten. The chain links TRBV10-3 to TRBJ1-6; 9 bases line up with TRBD1. With 10 bases clipped from V and 9 bases from J, the junction kept 10 bases outside the gene matches. In germline, CDR1 is ENHRY, CDR2 SYGVKD. This CDR3 spans 14 amino acids. CDR3 sequence reads: CATMGQGVISPLHF. In DNA, the CDR3 is TGTGCCACGATGGGACAGGGTGTAATTTCACCCCTCCACTTT.

The chain is built from TRBV10-2 and TRBJ1-2; weak D call: TRBD1 (6 bases). The CDR3 covers 14 residues. The V gene's germline CDR1 is WSHSY and CDR2 SAAADI. Trimming removed 6 bases at V and 5 bases at J, with 16 bases between. CDR3 bases: TGCGCCAGCAGGGAGACAGGCGCGACTTATGGCTACACCTTC. Its translation is CASRETGATYGYTF.

The chain links TRBV28 to TRBJ2-1, with D hard to call. Trimming left V 2 bases short and J 0 bases short, with 5 bases between. CDR3 length: 14 amino acids. Germline V gene lookup returns CDR1 MDHEN and CDR2 SYDVKM. CDR3 residues: CASSLLLSYNEQFF. The CDR3 nucleotides read TGTGCCAGCAGTTTACTTCTCTCCTACAATGAGCAGTTCTTC.

The V and J genes are TRBV9 and TRBJ1-1; 7 bases are shared with TRBD1. The CDR3 totals 15 residues. After removal of 4 bases from V and 5 bases from J, the junction contained 11 bases not matched to a gene. Germline assignment: CDR1 SGDLS and CDR2 YYNGEE. The chain's CDR3 is CASSPRSGGGTEAFF. Written as DNA, the CDR3 is TGTGCCAGCAGCCCGCGTTCAGGGGGAGGTACTGAAGCTTTCTTT.